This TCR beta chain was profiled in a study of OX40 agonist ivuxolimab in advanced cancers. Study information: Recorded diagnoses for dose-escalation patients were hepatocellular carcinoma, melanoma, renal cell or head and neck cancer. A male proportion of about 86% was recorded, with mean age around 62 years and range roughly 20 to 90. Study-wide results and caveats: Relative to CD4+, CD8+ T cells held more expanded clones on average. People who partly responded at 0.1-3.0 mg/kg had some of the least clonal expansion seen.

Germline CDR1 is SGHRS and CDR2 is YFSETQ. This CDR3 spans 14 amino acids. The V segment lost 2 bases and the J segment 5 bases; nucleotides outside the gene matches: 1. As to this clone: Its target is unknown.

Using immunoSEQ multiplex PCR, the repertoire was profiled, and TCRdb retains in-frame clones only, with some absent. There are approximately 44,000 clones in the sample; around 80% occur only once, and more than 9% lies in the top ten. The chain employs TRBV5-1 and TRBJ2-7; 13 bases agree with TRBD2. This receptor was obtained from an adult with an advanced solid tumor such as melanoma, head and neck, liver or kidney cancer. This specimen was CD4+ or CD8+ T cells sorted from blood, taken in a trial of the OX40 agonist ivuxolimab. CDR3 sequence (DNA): TGCGCCAGCAGCTTCGGGACTAGCGGGGACGAGCAGTACTTC. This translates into CASSFGTSGDEQYF. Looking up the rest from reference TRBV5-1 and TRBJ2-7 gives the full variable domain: KAGVTQTPRYLIKTRGQQVTLSCSPISGHRSVSWYQQTPGQGLQFLFEYFSETQRNKGNFPGRFSGRQFSNSRSEMNVSTLELGDSALYLCASSFGTSGDEQYFGPGTRLTVT.